The 21 T cell receptor beta chains below come from one sample, sequenced in a study of T cell clones after liver transplantation (dated by TCRdb to between 2018 and 2021). The library was made by the immunoSEQ multiplex PCR assay. Held by TCRdb, this immuneACCESS table contains in-frame sequences only and omits some clones. Under half of the omission traces to an unresolved V gene where checked; the cause of the rest is unknown. Here the sample has about 74,000 clones; roughly 80% occur a single time. The ten largest clones add up to approximately 0.55% of the sample. The time point label on this specimen signifies: pre-transplant. Specimen: CD4+ T cells from blood, collected before liver transplant. These TCRs come from a human donor who received a liver transplant.

This clone was counted between two and nine times. The chain employs TRBV7-2 and TRBJ2-1; TRBD2 might be the D (5 bases). V dropped 5 bases and J dropped 7 bases, with 15 bases sitting between them. CDR1 and CDR2 from the germline V gene are SGHTA and FQGNSA. The CDR3 is 14 residues long. The CDR3 nucleotides read TGTGCCAGCAGCGGCAGAGGGCTTTATAATGAGCAGTTCTTC. It encodes CASSGRGLYNEQFF. Together with reference TRBV7-2 and TRBJ2-1, the CDR3 gives the full variable domain: GAGVSQSPSNKVTEKGKDVELRCDPISGHTALYWYRQSLGQGLEFLIYFQGNSAPDKSGLPSDRFSAERTGGSVSTLTIQRTQQEDSAVYLCASSGRGLYNEQFFGPGTRLTVL.

The chain recombines TRBV6-1 with TRBJ2-1; D uncertain. The V and J ends lost 5 bases and 5 bases respectively, with 7 bases between them. Germline-derived CDR1 and CDR2 are MNHNS and SASEGT. This CDR3 has 12 amino acids. In DNA, the CDR3 is TGTGCCAGCAGTTCCAGCCACAATGAGCAGTTCTTC. Amino acid sequence: CASSSSHNEQFF.

The chain uses TRBV28 and TRBJ2-3; D is possibly TRBD2 (5 bases). This CDR3 has 16 residues. V lost 2 bases, J lost 0 bases, and 12 bases lay in between. In germline, CDR1 is MDHEN, CDR2 SYDVKM. The CDR3 region has the DNA TGTGCCAGCAGTTTACCGGGATTTGTGAGCACAGATACGCAGTATTTT. Its translation: CASSLPGFVSTDTQYF.

The genes are TRBV27 and TRBJ2-7, with 14 positions matching TRBD2. Germline V gene data show CDR1 as MNHEY and CDR2 as SMNVEV (reference sequence). This CDR3 has 16 amino acids. J gave up 1 base and V 6 bases, and 5 bases lay outside the gene matches. CDR3 DNA: TGTGCCAGCAGCCGACTAGCGGGAGGGCTATCCTACGAGCAGTACTTC. Its translation is CASSRLAGGLSYEQYF.

J is TRBJ1-1 and V is TRBV2, with TRBD1 matching 7 bases. The CDR3 extends over 16 amino acids. Per germline, CDR1 SNHLY and CDR2 FYNNEI. J lost 2 bases, V lost 7 bases, and 13 bases had no gene match. The CDR3, as DNA: TGTGCCAGCACAAGGGGGACAGTCCGACGCAACACTGAAGCTTTCTTT. This sequence encodes CASTRGTVRRNTEAFF.

This chain links TRBV28 with TRBJ1-1; 7 nucleotides agree with TRBD1. Per germline, CDR1 MDHEN and CDR2 SYDVKM. The CDR3 has 16 amino acids. With 5 bases clipped from V and 1 base from J, the junction kept 10 bases outside the gene matches. CDR3 residues: CASSPGTAPKNTEAFF. DNA for the CDR3: TGTGCCAGCAGTCCCGGGACAGCCCCCAAGAACACTGAAGCTTTCTTT.

This clone was seen once. The chain combines TRBV9 with TRBJ2-3, with a tentative D call TRBD2 (5 bases). V gave up 3 bases and J gave up 5 bases, with 10 bases separating them. Germline V lookup: CDR1 SGDLS, CDR2 YYNGEE. There are 13 residues in the CDR3. The CDR3 protein is CASSGRMLDTQYF. The CDR3 DNA is TGTGCCAGCAGCGGGAGGATGCTAGATACGCAGTATTTT.

The chain uses TRBV7-9 and TRBJ2-5, with no clear D. The germline gives CDR1 SEHNR, CDR2 FQNEAQ (reference sequence). V lost 3 bases to trimming and J lost 9 bases, with 14 bases between them. The CDR3 runs to 13 residues. CDR3 DNA sequence: TGTGCCAGCAGCTTCGATTCATTCGTGGCCCAGTACTTC. Amino acid sequence: CASSFDSFVAQYF.

The chain couples TRBV18 to TRBJ2-2, with D perhaps given as TRBD1 or TRBD2 (7 bases each). Looked up from germline, CDR1 is KGHSH and CDR2 is LQKENI. This CDR3 spans 14 amino acids. With 4 bases removed from V and 5 bases from J, the gap between germline ends came to 11 bases. CDR3 nucleotides: TGTGCCAGCTCACGACAGGGAGGGACCGGGGAGCTGTTTTTT. Protein product: CASSRQGGTGELFF.

The chain uses TRBV2 and TRBJ1-4; D is undetermined. Germline V lookup: CDR1 SNHLY, CDR2 FYNNEI. This CDR3 comprises 15 residues. Trimming removed 4 bases from V and 0 bases from J, with 9 bases in between. DNA for the CDR3: TGTGCCAGCAGTGGGGTCCTCGCAACTAATGAAAAACTGTTTTTT. Its protein product is CASSGVLATNEKLFF.

This clone turned up a few times. V is TRBV10-1 and J is TRBJ1-3; possibly TRBD1 for D (5 bases). Per germline, CDR1 WNHNN and CDR2 SYGVQD (reference sequence). Trimming pared 0 bases from V and 0 bases from J, leaving 9 bases between. The CDR3 has 16 residues. This CDR3 is CASSESWDGSGNTIYF. The CDR3 DNA is TGCGCCAGCAGTGAGTCATGGGACGGCTCTGGAAACACCATATATTTT.

The genes are TRBV6-5 and TRBJ1-2; 8 bases match TRBD1. The CDR3 runs 15 residues. Germline values: CDR1 MNHEY, CDR2 SVGAGI. Germline trimming cut 6 bases from V and 5 bases from J; bases unmatched to any gene: 11. The CDR3 loop is CASRPGTGQYYGYTF. The CDR3 DNA is TGTGCCAGCAGACCCGGGACAGGCCAGTATTATGGCTACACCTTC.

This chain links TRBV28 with TRBJ2-7; 13 bases align to TRBD2. The CDR3 has 18 residues. Germline assignment: CDR1 MDHEN and CDR2 SYDVKM. Trimming took 4 bases from V and 2 from J; bases not matched to a gene: 11. The CDR3: CASSSPLGTSGNAYEQYF. The CDR3 DNA is TGTGCCAGCAGTTCACCCCTTGGGACTAGCGGGAATGCCTACGAGCAGTACTTC.

This clone was observed a few times. The V gene is TRBV13, the J gene TRBJ1-2; 7 positions match TRBD1. CDR1 is PRHDT, CDR2 FYEKMQ, per germline (reference sequence). V lost 1 base to trimming and J lost 5 bases; unmatched junction nucleotides: 7. This CDR3 comprises 15 residues. CDR3 loop: CASSLAHRGVYGYTF. CDR3 bases: TGTGCCAGCAGCTTAGCCCACAGGGGAGTTTATGGCTACACCTTC.

The rearrangement uses TRBV7-3 and TRBJ1-4; TRBD1 agrees at 12 bases. With 1 base clipped from V and 8 bases from J, the junction kept 8 bases outside the gene matches. Germline CDR1 is SGHTA and CDR2 is FQGTGA. The CDR3 has 17 amino acids. The CDR3 sequence is CASSLKGQGAVLEKLFF. The CDR3 nucleotides read TGTGCCAGCAGCTTAAAGGGACAGGGGGCCGTGTTAGAAAAACTGTTTTTT.

The rearrangement uses TRBV30 and TRBJ1-1; D is unresolved. CDR3 length: 11 residues. Germline V gives CDR1 GTSNPN, CDR2 SVGIG (reference sequence). The V end lost 5 bases, the J end lost 0 bases, and 4 bases lay between the germline ends. The CDR3 coding sequence is TGTGCCTGGTGGATGAACACTGAAGCTTTCTTT. The encoded protein is CAWWMNTEAFF.

The CDR3 reads CASSANRGGYTF. CDR3 nucleotide sequence: TGTGCCAGCAGTGCCAACAGGGGAGGCTACACCTTC. The chain uses TRBV2 and TRBJ1-2; the match to TRBD1 covers 7 bases. CDR3 length: 12 amino acids. Losses at the gene ends were 4 bases for V and 8 bases for J; bases not matched to a gene: 4. Germline-derived CDR1 and CDR2 are SNHLY and FYNNEI. The complete variable domain, with remaining parts taken from reference TRBV2 and TRBJ1-2, reads EPEVTQTPSHQVTQMGQEVILRCVPISNHLYFYWYRQILGQKVEFLVSFYNNEISEKSEIFDDQFSVERPDGSNFTLKIRSTKLEDSAMYFCASSANRGGYTFGSGTRLTVV.

CDR3 DNA: TGCGCCAGCAGCCAATCGGTAATAGCGGGTACTACAGATACGCAGTATTTT. It is translated as CASSQSVIAGTTDTQYF. The chain employs TRBV4-3 and TRBJ2-3, with TRBD2 identical over 7 bases. Germline-derived CDR1 and CDR2 are LGHNA and YSLEER. Unmatched junction bases numbered 11, after V lost 2 bases and J lost 3 bases. CDR3 length: 17 residues.

The rearrangement links TRBV28 to TRBJ2-7; tentative D call: TRBD2 (5 bases). The germline V gene encodes CDR1 MDHEN and CDR2 SYDVKM. V lost 5 bases, J lost 0 bases, and 23 bases lay in between. This CDR3 region has 18 residues. CDR3 sequence: CASSQYSRTGWSSYEQYF. The CDR3 bases are TGTGCCAGCAGTCAATACTCGAGGACGGGATGGAGCTCCTACGAGCAGTACTTC. Variable domain in full (rest from reference TRBV28 and TRBJ2-7): DVKVTQSSRYLVKRTGEKVFLECVQDMDHENMFWYRQDPGLGLRLIYFSYDVKMKEKGDIPEGYSVSREKKERFSLILESASTNQTSMYLCASSQYSRTGWSSYEQYFGPGTRLTVT.

The chain is built from TRBV29-1 and TRBJ2-3; 9 nucleotides align to TRBD2. This CDR3 has 16 residues. Germline CDR1 and CDR2: SQVTM and ANQGSEA. V shed 4 bases and J 3 bases; nucleotides not matched to a gene: 11. The DNA for the CDR3 is TGCAGCGTTGGGGGGAAGGTAGCGGGAGCGACAGATACGCAGTATTTT. Translating gives CSVGGKVAGATDTQYF.

This chain links TRBV6-1 with TRBJ1-2; perhaps TRBD1 as D (5 bases). Germline-derived CDR1 and CDR2 are MNHNS and SASEGT. V shed 4 bases and J shed 4 bases, with 13 bases lying between them. There are 14 residues in the CDR3. The CDR3 region is CASSAAQARYGYTF. The CDR3, as DNA: TGTGCCAGCAGTGCCGCACAGGCCCGCTATGGCTACACCTTC.